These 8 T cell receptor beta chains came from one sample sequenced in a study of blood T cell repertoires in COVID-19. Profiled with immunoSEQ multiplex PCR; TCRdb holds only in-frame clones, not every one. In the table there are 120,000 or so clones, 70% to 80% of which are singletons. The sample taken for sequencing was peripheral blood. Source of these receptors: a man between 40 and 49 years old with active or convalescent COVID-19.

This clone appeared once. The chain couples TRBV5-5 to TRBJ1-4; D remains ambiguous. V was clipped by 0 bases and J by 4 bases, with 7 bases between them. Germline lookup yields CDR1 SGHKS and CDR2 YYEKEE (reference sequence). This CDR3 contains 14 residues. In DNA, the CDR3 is TGTGCCAGCAGCTTGGGGCGGAATAATGAAAAACTGTTTTTT. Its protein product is CASSLGRNNEKLFF.

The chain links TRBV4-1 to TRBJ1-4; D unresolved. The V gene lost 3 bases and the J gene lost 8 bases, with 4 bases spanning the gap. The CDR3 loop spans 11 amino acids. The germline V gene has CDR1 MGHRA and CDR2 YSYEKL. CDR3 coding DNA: TGCGCCAGCAGCCAGTCGGAAAAACTGTTTTTT. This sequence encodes CASSQSEKLFF.

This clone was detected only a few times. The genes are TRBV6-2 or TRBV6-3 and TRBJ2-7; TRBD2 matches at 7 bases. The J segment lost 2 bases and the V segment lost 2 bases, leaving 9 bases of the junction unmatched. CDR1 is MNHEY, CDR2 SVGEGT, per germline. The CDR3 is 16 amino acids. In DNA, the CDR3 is TGTGCCAGCAGTTACCCCTTAGCGGGCCTACCCTACGAGCAGTACTTC. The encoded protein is CASSYPLAGLPYEQYF.

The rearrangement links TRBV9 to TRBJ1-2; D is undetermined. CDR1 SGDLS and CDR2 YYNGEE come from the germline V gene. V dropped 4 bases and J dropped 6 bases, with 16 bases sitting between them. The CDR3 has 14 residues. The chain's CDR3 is CASSPYLPGHGYTF. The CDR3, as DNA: TGTGCCAGCAGCCCCTACCTCCCGGGTCATGGCTACACCTTC.

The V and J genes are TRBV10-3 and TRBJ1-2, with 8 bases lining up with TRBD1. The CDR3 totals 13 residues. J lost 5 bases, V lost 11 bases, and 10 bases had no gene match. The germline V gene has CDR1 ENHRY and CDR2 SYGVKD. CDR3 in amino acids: CASVQQGGYGYTF. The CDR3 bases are TGTGCCTCAGTCCAACAGGGGGGATATGGCTACACCTTC.

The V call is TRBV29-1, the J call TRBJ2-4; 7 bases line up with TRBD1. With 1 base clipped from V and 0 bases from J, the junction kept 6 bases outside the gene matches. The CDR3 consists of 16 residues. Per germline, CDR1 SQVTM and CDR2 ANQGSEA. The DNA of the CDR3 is TGCAGCGTTGAAGGCTTACAGGGGACAGCCAAAAACATTCAGTACTTC. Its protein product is CSVEGLQGTAKNIQYF. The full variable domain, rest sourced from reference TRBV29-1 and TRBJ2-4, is SAVISQKPSRDICQRGTSLTIQCQVDSQVTMMFWYRQQPGQSLTLIATANQGSEATYESGFVIDKFPISRPNLTFSTLTVSNMSPEDSSIYLCSVEGLQGTAKNIQYFGAGTRLSVL.

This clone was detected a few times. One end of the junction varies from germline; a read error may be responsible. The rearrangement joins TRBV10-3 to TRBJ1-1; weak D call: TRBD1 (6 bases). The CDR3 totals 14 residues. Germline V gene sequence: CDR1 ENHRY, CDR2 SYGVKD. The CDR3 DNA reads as TGTGCCATCAGGGAGTGGACAGCCAGCTCTGAAGCTTTCTTT. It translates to CAIREWTASSEAFF.

CDR3 loop: CASSEASGVGAYEQYF. As DNA, the CDR3 is TGTGCCAGCAGTGAAGCGAGCGGGGTCGGGGCCTACGAGCAGTACTTC. The chain couples TRBV6-1 to TRBJ2-7; TRBD2 matches 7 bases. The germline V gene encodes CDR1 MNHNS and CDR2 SASEGT. The CDR3 sequence is 16 residues long. V gave up 0 bases and J gave up 2 bases; unmatched junction bases: 7.